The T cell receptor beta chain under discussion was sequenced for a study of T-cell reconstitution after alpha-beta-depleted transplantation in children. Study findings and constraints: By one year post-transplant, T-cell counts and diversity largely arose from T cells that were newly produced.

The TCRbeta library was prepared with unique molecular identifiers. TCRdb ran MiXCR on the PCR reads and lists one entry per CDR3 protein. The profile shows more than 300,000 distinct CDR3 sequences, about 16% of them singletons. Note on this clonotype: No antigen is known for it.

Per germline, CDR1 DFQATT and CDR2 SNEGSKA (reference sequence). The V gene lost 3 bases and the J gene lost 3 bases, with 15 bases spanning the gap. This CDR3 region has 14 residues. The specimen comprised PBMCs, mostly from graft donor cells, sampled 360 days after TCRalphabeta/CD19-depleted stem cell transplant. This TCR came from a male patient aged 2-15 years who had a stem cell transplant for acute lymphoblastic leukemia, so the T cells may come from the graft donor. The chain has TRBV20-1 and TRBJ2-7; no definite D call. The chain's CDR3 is CSARDLGGFYEQYF. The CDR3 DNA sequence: TGCAGTGCTAGGGATCTCGGTGGTTTCTACGAGCAGTACTTC.